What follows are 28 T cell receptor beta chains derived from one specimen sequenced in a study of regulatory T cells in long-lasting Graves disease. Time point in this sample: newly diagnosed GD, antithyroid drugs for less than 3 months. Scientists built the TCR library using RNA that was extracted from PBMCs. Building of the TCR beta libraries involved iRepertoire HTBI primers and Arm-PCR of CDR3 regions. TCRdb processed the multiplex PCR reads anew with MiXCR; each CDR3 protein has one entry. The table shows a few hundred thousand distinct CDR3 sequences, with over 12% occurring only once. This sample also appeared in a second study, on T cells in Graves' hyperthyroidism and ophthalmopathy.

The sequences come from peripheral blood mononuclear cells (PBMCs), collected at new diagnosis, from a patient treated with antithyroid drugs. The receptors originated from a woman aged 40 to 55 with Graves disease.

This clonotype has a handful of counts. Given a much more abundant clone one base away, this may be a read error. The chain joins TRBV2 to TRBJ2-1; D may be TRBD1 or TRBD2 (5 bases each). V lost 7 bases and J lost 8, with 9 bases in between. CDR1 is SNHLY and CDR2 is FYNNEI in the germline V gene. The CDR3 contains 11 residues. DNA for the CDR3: TGTGCCAGCAATGGGGACGATGAGCAGTTCTTC. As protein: CASNGDDEQFF.

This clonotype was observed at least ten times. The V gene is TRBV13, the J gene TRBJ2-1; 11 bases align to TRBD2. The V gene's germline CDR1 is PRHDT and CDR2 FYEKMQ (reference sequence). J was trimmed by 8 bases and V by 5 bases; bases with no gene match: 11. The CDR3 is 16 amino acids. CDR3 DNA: TGTGCCAGCAGCGGACGGTCTAGCGGGAGGATCGATGAGCAGTTCTTC. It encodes CASSGRSSGRIDEQFF.

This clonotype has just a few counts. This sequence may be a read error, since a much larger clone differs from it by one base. CDR3 in DNA: TGTGCCTGCAGCTTAAGGGCAGGGGAGAATTCACCCCTCCACTTT. Protein product: CACSLRAGENSPLHF. This chain joins TRBV13 and TRBJ1-6; D might be TRBD1 (6 bases). Germline loops: CDR1 PRHDT, CDR2 FYEKMQ (reference sequence). The CDR3 contains 15 residues.

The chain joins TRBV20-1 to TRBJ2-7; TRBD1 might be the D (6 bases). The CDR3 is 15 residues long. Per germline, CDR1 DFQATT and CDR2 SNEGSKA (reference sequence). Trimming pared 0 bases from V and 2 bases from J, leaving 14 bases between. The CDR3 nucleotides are TGCAGTGCTAGAGATAGGACAGTTGGCGCCTACGAGCAGTACTTC. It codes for CSARDRTVGAYEQYF.

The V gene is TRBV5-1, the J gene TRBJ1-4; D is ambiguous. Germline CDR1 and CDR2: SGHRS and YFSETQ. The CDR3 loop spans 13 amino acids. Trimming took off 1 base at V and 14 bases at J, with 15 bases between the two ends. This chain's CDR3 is CASSLSPGVELFF. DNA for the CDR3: TGCGCCAGCAGCTTGAGTCCGGGAGTCGAGCTGTTTTTT. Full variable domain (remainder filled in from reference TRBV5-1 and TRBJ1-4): KAGVTQTPRYLIKTRGQQVTLSCSPISGHRSVSWYQQTPGQGLQFLFEYFSETQRNKGNFPGRFSGRQFSNSRSEMNVSTLELGDSALYLCASSLSPGVELFFGSGTQLSVL.

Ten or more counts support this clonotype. The CDR3 is CASSLKNPEQFF. DNA for the CDR3: TGTGCCAGCAGCTTAAAGAACCCTGAGCAGTTCTTC. The J gene is TRBJ2-1, the V gene TRBV11-2; D unclear. The V end lost 2 bases, the J end lost 9 bases, and 8 bases lay between the germline ends. CDR1 SGHAT and CDR2 FQNNGV come from the germline V gene. The CDR3 is 12 residues long.

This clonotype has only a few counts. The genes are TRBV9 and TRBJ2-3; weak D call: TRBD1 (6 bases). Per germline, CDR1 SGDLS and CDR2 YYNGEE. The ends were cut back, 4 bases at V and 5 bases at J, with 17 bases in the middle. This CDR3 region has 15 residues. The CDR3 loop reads CASSPRALGGDTQYF. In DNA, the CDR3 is TGTGCCAGCAGCCCTCGGGCCCTAGGGGGAGATACGCAGTATTTT.

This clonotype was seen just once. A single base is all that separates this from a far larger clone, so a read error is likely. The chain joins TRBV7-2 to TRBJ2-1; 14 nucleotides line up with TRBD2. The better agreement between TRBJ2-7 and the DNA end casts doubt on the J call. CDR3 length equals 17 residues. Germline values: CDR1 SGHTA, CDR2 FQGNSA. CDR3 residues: CASTGLAGGNYYNEQYF. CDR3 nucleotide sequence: TGTGCCAGCACAGGACTAGCGGGAGGCAACTACTACAATGAGCAGTACTTC.

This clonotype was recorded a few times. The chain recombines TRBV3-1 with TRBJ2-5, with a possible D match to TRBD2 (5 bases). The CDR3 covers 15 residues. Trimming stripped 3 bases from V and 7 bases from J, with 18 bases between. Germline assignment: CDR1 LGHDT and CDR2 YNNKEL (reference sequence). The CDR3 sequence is CASSQPGTSFGTQYF. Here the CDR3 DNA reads TGTGCCAGCAGCCAGCCGGGAACCTCTTTCGGGACCCAGTACTTC.

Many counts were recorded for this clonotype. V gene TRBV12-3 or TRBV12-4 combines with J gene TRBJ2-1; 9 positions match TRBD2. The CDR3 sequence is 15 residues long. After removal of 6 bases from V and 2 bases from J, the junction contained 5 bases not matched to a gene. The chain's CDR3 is CASSPLAGAYNEQFF. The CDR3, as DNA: TGTGCCAGCAGCCCATTAGCGGGAGCCTACAATGAGCAGTTCTTC.

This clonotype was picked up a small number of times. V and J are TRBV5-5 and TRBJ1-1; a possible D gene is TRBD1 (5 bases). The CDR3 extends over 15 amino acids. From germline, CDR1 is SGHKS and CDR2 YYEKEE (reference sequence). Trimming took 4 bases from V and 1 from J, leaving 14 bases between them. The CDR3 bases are TGTGCCAGCAGCCGAAGGTGGGGCACGAACACTGAAGCTTTCTTT. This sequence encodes CASSRRWGTNTEAFF.

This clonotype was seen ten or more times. CDR3 region: CAITDRVGNNEQFF. The CDR3 nucleotides read TGTGCCATCACCGACAGGGTCGGGAACAATGAGCAGTTCTTC. The rearrangement joins TRBV10-3 to TRBJ2-5; 7 nucleotides line up with TRBD1. Judging by the DNA end, TRBJ2-1 fits better; the J call may be wrong. CDR3 length: 14 residues. From germline, CDR1 is ENHRY and CDR2 SYGVKD.

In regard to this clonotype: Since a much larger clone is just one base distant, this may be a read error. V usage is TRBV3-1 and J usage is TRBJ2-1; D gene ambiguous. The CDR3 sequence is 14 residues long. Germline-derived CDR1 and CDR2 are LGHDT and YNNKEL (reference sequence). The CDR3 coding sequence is TGTGCCAGCAGCCAAGTTGGTAGGTCCAATGAGCGGTTCTTC. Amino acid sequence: CASSQVGRSNERFF.

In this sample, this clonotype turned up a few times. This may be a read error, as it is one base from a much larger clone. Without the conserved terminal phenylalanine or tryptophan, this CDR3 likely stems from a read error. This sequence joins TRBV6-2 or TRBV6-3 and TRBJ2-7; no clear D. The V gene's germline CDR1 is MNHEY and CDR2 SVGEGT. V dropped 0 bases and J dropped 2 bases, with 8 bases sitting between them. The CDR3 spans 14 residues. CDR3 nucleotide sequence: TGTGCCAGCAGTTACTCGGCGCAAACCTACGAGCAGTACCTC. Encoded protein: CASSYSAQTYEQYL.

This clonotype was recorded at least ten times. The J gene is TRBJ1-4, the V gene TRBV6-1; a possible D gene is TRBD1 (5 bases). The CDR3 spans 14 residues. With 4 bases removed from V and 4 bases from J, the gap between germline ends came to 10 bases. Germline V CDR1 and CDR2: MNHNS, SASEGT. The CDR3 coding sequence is TGTGCCAGCAGTGGACAGAGCAGTAATGAAAAACTGTTTTTT. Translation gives CASSGQSSNEKLFF.

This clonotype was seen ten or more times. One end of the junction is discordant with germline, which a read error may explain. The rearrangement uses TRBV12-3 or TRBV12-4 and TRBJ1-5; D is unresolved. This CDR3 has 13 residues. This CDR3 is CASSLDSGQPQHF. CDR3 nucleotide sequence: TGTGCCAGCAGCTTAGACTCGGGGCAGCCCCAGCATTTT.

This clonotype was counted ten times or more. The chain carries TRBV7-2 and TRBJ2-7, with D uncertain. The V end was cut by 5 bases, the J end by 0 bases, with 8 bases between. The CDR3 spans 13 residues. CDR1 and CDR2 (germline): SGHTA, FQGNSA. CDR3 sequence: CASSTFSSYEQYF. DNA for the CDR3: TGTGCCAGCAGCACTTTCAGCTCCTACGAGCAGTACTTC.

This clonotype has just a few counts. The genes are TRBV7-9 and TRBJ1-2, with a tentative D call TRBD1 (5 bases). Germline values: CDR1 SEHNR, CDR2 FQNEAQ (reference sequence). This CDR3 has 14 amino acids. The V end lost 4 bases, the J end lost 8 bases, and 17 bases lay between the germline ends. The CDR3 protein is CASSSTVTFGGYTF. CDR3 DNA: TGTGCCAGCAGCTCGACAGTTACTTTTGGAGGCTACACCTTC.

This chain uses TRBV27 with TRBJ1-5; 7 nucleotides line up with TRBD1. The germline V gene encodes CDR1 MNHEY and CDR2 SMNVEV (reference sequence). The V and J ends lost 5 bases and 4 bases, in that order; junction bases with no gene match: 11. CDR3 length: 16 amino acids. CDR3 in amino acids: CASSPLTGMKNQPQHF. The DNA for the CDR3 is TGTGCCAGCAGTCCTCTGACAGGGATGAAGAATCAGCCCCAGCATTTT.

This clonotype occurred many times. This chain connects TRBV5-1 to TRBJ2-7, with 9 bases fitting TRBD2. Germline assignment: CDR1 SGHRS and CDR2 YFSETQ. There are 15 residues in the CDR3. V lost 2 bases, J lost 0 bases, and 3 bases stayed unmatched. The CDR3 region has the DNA TGCGCCAGCAGCTTTAGCGGGAGCCCCTCCTACGAGCAGTACTTC. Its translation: CASSFSGSPSYEQYF.

The CDR3: CASSWTSGRLTGELFF. CDR3 in DNA: TGTGCCAGCAGCTGGACTAGCGGGAGGCTCACCGGGGAGCTGTTTTTT. The chain uses TRBV3-1 and TRBJ2-2; 14 positions match TRBD2. J was trimmed by 4 bases and V by 5 bases; bases with no gene match: 3. CDR3 length: 16 residues. Germline V CDR1 and CDR2: LGHDT, YNNKEL (reference sequence).

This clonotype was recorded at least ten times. The CDR3 region is CASSQRIGTEAFF. The CDR3 DNA reads as TGTGCCAGCAGCCAAAGGATCGGCACTGAAGCTTTCTTT. This chain connects TRBV11-3 to TRBJ1-1; D is undetermined. With 5 bases removed from V and 4 bases from J, the gap between germline ends came to 11 bases. Germline V CDR1 and CDR2: SGHNT, YENEEA. This CDR3 has 13 residues. The complete variable domain, with remaining parts taken from reference TRBV11-3 and TRBJ1-1, reads EAGVVQSPRYKIIEKKQPVAFWCNPISGHNTLYWYLQNLGQGPELLIRYENEEAVDDSQLPKDRFSAERLKGVDSTLKIQPAELGDSAVYLCASSQRIGTEAFFGQGTRLTVV.

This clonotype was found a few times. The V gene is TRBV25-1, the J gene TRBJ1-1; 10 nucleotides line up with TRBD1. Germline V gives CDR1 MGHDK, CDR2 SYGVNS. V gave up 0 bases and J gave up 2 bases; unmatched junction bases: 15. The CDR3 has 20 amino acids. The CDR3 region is CASSEYFFGTGDPPNTEAFF. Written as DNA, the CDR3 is TGTGCCAGCAGTGAATATTTTTTCGGGACAGGGGACCCACCCAACACTGAAGCTTTCTTT.

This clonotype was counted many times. The CDR3 DNA is TGTGCCAGCAGTTTAACTAGCGGGAGAGGATCAGATACGCAGTATTTT. Its protein product is CASSLTSGRGSDTQYF. This chain links TRBV28 with TRBJ2-3; TRBD2 agrees at 11 bases. The CDR3 spans 16 residues. The germline gives CDR1 MDHEN, CDR2 SYDVKM. V was pared by 2 bases and J by 4 bases, with 5 bases of the junction left unmatched. Full variable domain (outside the CDR3, taken from reference TRBV28 and TRBJ2-3): DVKVTQSSRYLVKRTGEKVFLECVQDMDHENMFWYRQDPGLGLRLIYFSYDVKMKEKGDIPEGYSVSREKKERFSLILESASTNQTSMYLCASSLTSGRGSDTQYFGPGTRLTVL.

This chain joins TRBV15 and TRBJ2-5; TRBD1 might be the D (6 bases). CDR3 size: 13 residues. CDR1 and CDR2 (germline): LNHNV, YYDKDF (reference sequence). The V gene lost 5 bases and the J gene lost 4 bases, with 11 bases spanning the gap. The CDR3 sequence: CATSGTGLETQYF. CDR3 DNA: TGTGCCACCAGCGGCACAGGGCTAGAGACCCAGTACTTC.

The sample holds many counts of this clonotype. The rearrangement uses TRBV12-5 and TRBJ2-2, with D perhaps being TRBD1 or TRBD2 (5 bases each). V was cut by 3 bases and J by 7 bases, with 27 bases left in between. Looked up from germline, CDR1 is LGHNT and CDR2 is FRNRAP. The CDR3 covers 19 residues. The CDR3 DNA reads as TGTGCTAGTGGTTTCCTCGTCTTCCAGGGACCGTCGCCCGTCGGGGAGCTGTTTTTT. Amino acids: CASGFLVFQGPSPVGELFF.

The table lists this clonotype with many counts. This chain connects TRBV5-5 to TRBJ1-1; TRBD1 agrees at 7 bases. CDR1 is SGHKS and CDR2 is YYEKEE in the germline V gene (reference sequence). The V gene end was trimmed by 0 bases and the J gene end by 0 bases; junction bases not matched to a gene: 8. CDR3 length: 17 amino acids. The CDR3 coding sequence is TGTGCCAGCAGCTTGGGGACAGGTCCAATTCTGAACACTGAAGCTTTCTTT. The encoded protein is CASSLGTGPILNTEAFF.

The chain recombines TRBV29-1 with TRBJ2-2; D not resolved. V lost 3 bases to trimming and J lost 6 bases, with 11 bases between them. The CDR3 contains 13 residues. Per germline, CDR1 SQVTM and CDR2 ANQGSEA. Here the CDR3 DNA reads TGCAGCGTTGAGGCCGGTAGGGCCGGGGAGCTGTTTTTT. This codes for CSVEAGRAGELFF.